The source of this TCR beta chain is a study of T cells after yellow fever vaccination. Study in general: Fractions of limited cellularity were prepared by means of SMART-Seq v4 Ultra Low Input.

Generation of TCR cDNA used 5'RACE template switching (which added a universal primer site and UMIs). MiXCR, applied by TCRdb to the 5' RACE reads, yields one record per CDR3 protein. Among around 68,000 distinct CDR3 sequences listed, around 7.9% were seen once. This CDR3 has 15 residues. Germline V gene sequence: CDR1 DFQATT, CDR2 SNEGSKA (reference sequence). The junction had 4 bases not matched to a gene; V was cut back by 0 bases and J by 2 bases. Turning to this clonotype: The antigen is unknown.

Study-wide points: Of the clonotypes, a small share occurred in both CD4 and CD8 compartments.

The TCR was taken from a man younger than 35 who received the YFV17D yellow fever vaccine. The chain has TRBV20-1 and TRBJ2-1; 7 bases align to TRBD2. Sequencing was performed on CD8+ T cells sorted from PBMCs, taken around 10 days after the first yellow fever vaccination. The CDR3 sequence: CSARDRLAAYNEQFF. CDR3 nucleotides: TGCAGTGCTAGAGATCGTCTAGCGGCCTACAATGAGCAGTTCTTC.